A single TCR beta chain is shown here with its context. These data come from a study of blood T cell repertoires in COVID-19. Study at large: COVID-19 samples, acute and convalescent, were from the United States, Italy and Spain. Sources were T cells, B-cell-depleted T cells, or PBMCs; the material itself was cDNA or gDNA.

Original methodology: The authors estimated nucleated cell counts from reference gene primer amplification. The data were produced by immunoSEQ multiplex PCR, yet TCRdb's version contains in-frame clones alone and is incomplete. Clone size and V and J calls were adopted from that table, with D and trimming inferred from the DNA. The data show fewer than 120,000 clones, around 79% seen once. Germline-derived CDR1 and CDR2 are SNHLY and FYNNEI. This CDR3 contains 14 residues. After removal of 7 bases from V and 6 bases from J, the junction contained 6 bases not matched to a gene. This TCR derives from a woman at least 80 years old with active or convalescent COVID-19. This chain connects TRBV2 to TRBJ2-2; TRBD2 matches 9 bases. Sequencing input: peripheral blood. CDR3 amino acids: CASTREGRAGELFF. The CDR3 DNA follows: TGTGCCAGCACGCGGGAGGGCCGCGCCGGGGAGCTGTTTTTT.